A single sample is the source of the 13 T cell receptor beta chains below, sequenced in a study of regulatory T cells in long-lasting Graves disease. Both iRepertoire HTBI primers and Arm-PCR of CDR3 regions were used to build the TCR beta libraries. TCRdb passed the multiplex PCR reads through MiXCR, listing each CDR3 protein once. The table lists some 320,000 distinct CDR3 sequences, about 20% of them singletons. As to time point: newly diagnosed GD, antithyroid drugs for less than 3 months. RNA extracted from PBMCs served as the sequencing template. The source was peripheral blood mononuclear cells (PBMCs), collected at new diagnosis, from a patient treated with antithyroid drugs. Receptor source: a female donor with Graves disease.

This clonotype showed up many times. The chain combines TRBV5-1 with TRBJ2-2, with 7 bases matching TRBD1. This CDR3 contains 20 residues. Unmatched junction bases numbered 22, after V lost 4 bases and J lost 4 bases. CDR1 SGHRS and CDR2 YFSETQ come from the germline V gene. The CDR3 loop is CASSRSRHGTADRGTGELFF. CDR3 coding DNA: TGCGCCAGCAGCCGGAGTCGCCACGGGACAGCCGACCGGGGCACCGGGGAGCTGTTTTTT.

Of note for this clonotype: At one end the junction does not follow the germline gene, possibly because of a read error. The chain recombines TRBV6-9 with TRBJ1-1; no firm D call. Germline V gene data show CDR1 as MNHGY and CDR2 as SVAAGI. This CDR3 region has 12 residues. The CDR3 DNA reads TGTGTCAGCAGTTTGAAGGGCTTTGAAGCTTTCTTT. It translates to CVSSLKGFEAFF.

This clonotype was recorded many times. V usage is TRBV2 and J usage is TRBJ2-1, with 10 bases that match TRBD2. Germline V CDR1 and CDR2: SNHLY, FYNNEI. Losses at the gene ends were 10 bases for V and 10 bases for J; bases not matched to a gene: 13. CDR3 length: 14 amino acids. The CDR3 DNA is TGTGCCATGGGGGGAGCGGGAGGGCCGGGAGAGCAGTTCTTC. Its translation is CAMGGAGGPGEQFF.

This clonotype has a count of ten or more. This chain uses TRBV28 with TRBJ2-5; the match to TRBD2 covers 10 bases. The J call may be incorrect, as the DNA end agrees better with TRBJ2-1. The CDR3 is 16 amino acids. Germline V lookup: CDR1 MDHEN, CDR2 SYDVKM. The CDR3 DNA is TGTGCCAGCAGCTCCGGGGGACTAGCGTTTTACAATGAGCAGTTCTTC. Translated: CASSSGGLAFYNEQFF.

The CDR3 DNA is TGTGCCAGTAGATGGGGGATAGTAAACACCATATATTTT. Residues: CASRWGIVNTIYF. V is TRBV12-3 or TRBV12-4 and J is TRBJ1-3; maybe TRBD1 (5 bases). The V end was cut by 9 bases, the J end by 6 bases, with 15 bases between. The CDR3 has 13 residues.

This clonotype was seen ten or more times. The rearrangement links TRBV27 to TRBJ2-7, with 10 bases aligning to TRBD1. The germline CDR1 and CDR2 sequences are MNHEY and SMNVEV (reference sequence). The CDR3 runs 14 residues. Trimming took 5 bases from V and 7 from J; bases not matched to a gene: 8. The CDR3 DNA reads as TGTGCCAGCAGTGACCGACAGGGGGCGGAGGAGCAGTACTTC. Protein sequence: CASSDRQGAEEQYF.

This clonotype was observed a handful of times. The chain joins TRBV19 to TRBJ2-7, with 11 bases matching TRBD2. V lost 2 bases and J lost 5; bases outside the gene matches: 2. The CDR3 is 14 amino acids. Germline V gives CDR1 LNHDA, CDR2 SQIVND (reference sequence). In nucleotides, the CDR3 is TGTGCCAGTAGTATACTAGCGGGAGGCAACGAGCAGTACTTC. Protein product: CASSILAGGNEQYF. Combining the CDR3 with reference TRBV19 and TRBJ2-7 gives the whole variable domain DGGITQSPKYLFRKEGQNVTLSCEQNLNHDAMYWYRQDPGQGLRLIYYSQIVNDFQKGDIAEGYSVSREKKESFPLTVTSAQKNPTAFYLCASSILAGGNEQYFGPGTRLTVT.

This clonotype was counted ten times or more. The chain recombines TRBV12-3 or TRBV12-4 with TRBJ2-7, with no clear D. The CDR3 consists of 13 residues. The germline V and J ends were trimmed by 5 bases and 3 bases, with 11 bases remaining between them. The CDR3 sequence: CASSEPGSYEQYF. In DNA, the CDR3 is TGTGCCAGCAGTGAGCCAGGCAGCTACGAGCAGTACTTC.

This clonotype was recorded at least ten times. The chain employs TRBV7-8 and TRBJ2-7; D not certain. The V gene's germline CDR1 is SGHVS and CDR2 FQNEAQ. The CDR3 loop spans 15 amino acids. Trimming took 3 bases from V and 0 from J, leaving 12 bases between them. The CDR3 reads CASSFAPTGSYEQYF. The CDR3 DNA sequence: TGTGCCAGCAGCTTCGCTCCCACGGGCTCCTACGAGCAGTACTTC.

This clonotype was seen many times. The chain recombines TRBV28 with TRBJ2-3; 7 positions match TRBD2. V lost 3 bases to trimming and J lost 2 bases; unmatched junction nucleotides: 2. The CDR3 extends over 14 amino acids. Germline V gene data show CDR1 as MDHEN and CDR2 as SYDVKM. The CDR3 coding sequence is TGTGCCAGCAGTTTTGGGGGGGACACAGATACGCAGTATTTT. Protein product: CASSFGGDTDTQYF.

This clonotype was observed a few times. The J gene is TRBJ2-5, the V gene TRBV5-5; a weak D match, TRBD2 (6 bases). V lost 4 bases and J lost 5, with 24 bases in between. The CDR3 has 17 residues. Looked up from germline, CDR1 is SGHKS and CDR2 is YYEKEE (reference sequence). This chain's CDR3 is CASSPLVAMDYRETQYF. The CDR3 nucleotides read TGTGCCAGCAGCCCCCTAGTGGCCATGGACTATAGGGAGACCCAGTACTTC.

Of note for this clonotype: One end of the junction varies from germline; a read error may be responsible. The rearrangement links TRBV5-1 to TRBJ1-1; the D is unclear. The CDR3 loop spans 14 amino acids. Looked up from germline, CDR1 is SGHRS and CDR2 is YFSETQ. The CDR3 reads CVSSFATPNTEAFF. CDR3 bases: TGCGTCAGCAGCTTCGCGACCCCGAACACTGAAGCTTTCTTT.

Ten or more counts support this clonotype. The rearrangement joins TRBV6-5 to TRBJ2-3; TRBD1 aligns across 7 bases. The CDR3 loop spans 16 amino acids. Germline assignment: CDR1 MNHEY and CDR2 SVGAGI. The ends lost 4 bases at V and 2 bases at J; junction bases unmatched: 9. The CDR3: CASSSLGGAPTDTQYF. The CDR3 DNA follows: TGTGCCAGCAGTTCCTTAGGGGGCGCCCCCACAGATACGCAGTATTTT.